This T cell receptor beta chain originates from a study of T cell changes during pregnancy in multiple sclerosis. Losses at the gene ends were 1 base for V and 1 base for J; bases not matched to a gene: 1. This CDR3 spans 15 amino acids. CDR1 is SEHNR, CDR2 FQNEAQ, per germline (reference sequence). The method was immunoSEQ multiplex PCR; TCRdb's version includes in-frame clones alone and lacks a portion of them. The data contain around 78,000 clones, 90% to 95% of them seen just once; the ten biggest clones take up around 0.75%. This sample comprised peripheral blood, obtained in the third trimester of pregnancy. V gene TRBV7-9 combines with J gene TRBJ2-1, with TRBD2 matching 7 bases. The origin of this receptor is a female donor in good health, enrolled as a control in a pregnancy study. In DNA, the CDR3 is TGTGCCAGCAGCTTAGGGGGGGGGTCCTACAATGAGCAGTTCTTC. It yields the protein CASSLGGGSYNEQFF.